This T cell receptor beta chain was sequenced for a study of vaccination effects on CD4 cells after COVID-19. Assay used: immunoSEQ multiplex PCR; TCRdb lists only in-frame clones, some missing. Among tens of thousands of clones, 65% to 80% were seen once, and the ten largest hold approximately 2.8%. Notes on this clone: Antigen specificity is unknown.

Researchers isolated CD4+ T cells once approximately ten days of culture had elapsed. Between the trimmed V and J ends, which lost 3 bases and 6 bases, there was a span of 8 bases. This CDR3 has 13 residues. Germline V CDR1 and CDR2: SGHTA, FQGTGA. The source is a human donor who received a COVID-19 vaccine. J is TRBJ2-2 and V is TRBV7-3; no clear D. The source material was CD4+ T cells from PBMCs cultured without peptide, sampled before COVID-19 vaccination. The CDR3 DNA follows: TGTGCCAGCAGCTTTTCTGTTCCCGGGGAGCTGTTTTTT. Translating it yields CASSFSVPGELFF.